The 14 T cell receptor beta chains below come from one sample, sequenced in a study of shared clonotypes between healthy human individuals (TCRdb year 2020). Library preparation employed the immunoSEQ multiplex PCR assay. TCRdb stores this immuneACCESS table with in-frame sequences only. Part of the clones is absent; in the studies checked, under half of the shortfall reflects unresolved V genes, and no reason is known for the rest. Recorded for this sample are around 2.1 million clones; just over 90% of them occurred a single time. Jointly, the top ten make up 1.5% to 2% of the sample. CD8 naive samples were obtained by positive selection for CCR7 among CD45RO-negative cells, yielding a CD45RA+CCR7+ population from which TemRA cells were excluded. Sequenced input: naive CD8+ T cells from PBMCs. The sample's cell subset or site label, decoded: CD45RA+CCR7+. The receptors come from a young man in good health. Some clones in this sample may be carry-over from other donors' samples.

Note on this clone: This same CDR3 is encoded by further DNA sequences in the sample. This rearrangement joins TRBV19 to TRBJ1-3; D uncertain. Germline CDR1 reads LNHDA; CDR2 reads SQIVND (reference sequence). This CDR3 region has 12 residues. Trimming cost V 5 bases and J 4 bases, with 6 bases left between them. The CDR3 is CASSPRGNTIYF. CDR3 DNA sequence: TGTGCCAGTAGTCCCCGGGGAAACACCATATATTTT.

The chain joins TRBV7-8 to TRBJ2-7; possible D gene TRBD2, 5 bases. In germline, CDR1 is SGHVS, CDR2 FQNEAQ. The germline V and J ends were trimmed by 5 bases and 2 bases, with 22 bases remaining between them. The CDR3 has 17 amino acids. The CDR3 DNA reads TGTGCCAGCAGCCGACCCAAAACGGGGTGGGAAACCTACGAGCAGTACTTC. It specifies CASSRPKTGWETYEQYF.

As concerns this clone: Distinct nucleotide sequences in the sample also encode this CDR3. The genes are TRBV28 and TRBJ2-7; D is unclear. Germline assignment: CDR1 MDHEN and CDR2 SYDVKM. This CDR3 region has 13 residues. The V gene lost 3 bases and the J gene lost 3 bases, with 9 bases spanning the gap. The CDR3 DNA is TGTGCCAGCAGTTTGGCCGGAGACTACGAGCAGTACTTC. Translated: CASSLAGDYEQYF. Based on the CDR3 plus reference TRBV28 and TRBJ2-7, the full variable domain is DVKVTQSSRYLVKRTGEKVFLECVQDMDHENMFWYRQDPGLGLRLIYFSYDVKMKEKGDIPEGYSVSREKKERFSLILESASTNQTSMYLCASSLAGDYEQYFGPGTRLTVT.

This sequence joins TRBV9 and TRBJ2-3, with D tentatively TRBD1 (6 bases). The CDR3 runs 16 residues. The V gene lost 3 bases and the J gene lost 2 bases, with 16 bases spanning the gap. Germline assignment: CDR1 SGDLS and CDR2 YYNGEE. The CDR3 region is CASSAAGARSTDTQYF. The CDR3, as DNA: TGTGCCAGCAGCGCCGCAGGGGCCCGATCCACAGATACGCAGTATTTT.

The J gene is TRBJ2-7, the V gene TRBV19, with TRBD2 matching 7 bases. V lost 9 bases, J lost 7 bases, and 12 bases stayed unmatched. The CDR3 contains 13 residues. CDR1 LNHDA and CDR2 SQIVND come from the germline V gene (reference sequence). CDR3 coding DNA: TGTGCCAGCTGGGCCGGGGGGTCAGGGGAGCAGTACTTC. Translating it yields CASWAGGSGEQYF.

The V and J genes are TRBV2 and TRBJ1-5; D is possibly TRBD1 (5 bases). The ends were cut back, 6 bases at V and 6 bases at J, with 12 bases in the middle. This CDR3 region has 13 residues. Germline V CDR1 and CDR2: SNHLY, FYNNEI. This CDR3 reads CASRGRLFQPQHF. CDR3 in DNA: TGTGCCAGCAGGGGACGGCTCTTTCAGCCCCAGCATTTT.

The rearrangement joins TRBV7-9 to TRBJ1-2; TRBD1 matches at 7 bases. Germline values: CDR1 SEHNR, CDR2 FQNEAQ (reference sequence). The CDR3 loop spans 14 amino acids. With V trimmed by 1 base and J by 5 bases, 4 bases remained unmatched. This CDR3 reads CASSLGGTAYGYTF. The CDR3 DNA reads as TGTGCCAGCAGCTTAGGAGGGACAGCTTATGGCTACACCTTC.

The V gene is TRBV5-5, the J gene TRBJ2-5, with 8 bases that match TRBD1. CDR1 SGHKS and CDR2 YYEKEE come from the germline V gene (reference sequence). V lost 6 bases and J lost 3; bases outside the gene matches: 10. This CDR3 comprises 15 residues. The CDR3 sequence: CASKRKTGAKETQYF. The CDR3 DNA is TGTGCCAGCAAACGGAAGACAGGGGCCAAAGAGACCCAGTACTTC.

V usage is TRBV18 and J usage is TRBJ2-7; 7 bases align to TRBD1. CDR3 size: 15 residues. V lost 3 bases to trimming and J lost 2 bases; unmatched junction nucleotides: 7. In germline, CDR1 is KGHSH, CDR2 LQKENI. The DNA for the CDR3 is TGTGCCAGCTCACCCGGGGACAGAATAACCTACGAGCAGTACTTC. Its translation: CASSPGDRITYEQYF.

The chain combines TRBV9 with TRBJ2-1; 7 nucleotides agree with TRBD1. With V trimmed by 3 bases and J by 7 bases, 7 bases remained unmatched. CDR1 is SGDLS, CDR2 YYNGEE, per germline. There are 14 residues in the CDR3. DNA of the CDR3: TGTGCCAGCAGCGCCGGACAGGCCTGGAATGAGCAGTTCTTC. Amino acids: CASSAGQAWNEQFF.

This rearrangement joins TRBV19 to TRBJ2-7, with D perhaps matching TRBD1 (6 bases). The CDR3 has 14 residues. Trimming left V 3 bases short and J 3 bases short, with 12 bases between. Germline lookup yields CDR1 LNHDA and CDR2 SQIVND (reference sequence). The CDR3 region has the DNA TGTGCCAGTAGTATTGGTGTAGGGGGCTACGAGCAGTACTTC. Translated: CASSIGVGGYEQYF.

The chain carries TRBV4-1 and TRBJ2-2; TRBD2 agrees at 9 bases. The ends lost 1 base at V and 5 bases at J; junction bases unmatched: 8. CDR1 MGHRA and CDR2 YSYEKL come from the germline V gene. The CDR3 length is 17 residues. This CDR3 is CASSQAAREGRTGELFF. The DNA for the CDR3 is TGCGCCAGCAGCCAAGCTGCGCGGGAGGGCCGAACCGGGGAGCTGTTTTTT.

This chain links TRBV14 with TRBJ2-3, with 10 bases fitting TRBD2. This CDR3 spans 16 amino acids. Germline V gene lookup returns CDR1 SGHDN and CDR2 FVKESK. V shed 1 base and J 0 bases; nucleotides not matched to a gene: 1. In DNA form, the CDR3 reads TGTGCCAGCAGCCAAGTGGGACTAGCGAGCACAGATACGCAGTATTTT. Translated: CASSQVGLASTDTQYF.

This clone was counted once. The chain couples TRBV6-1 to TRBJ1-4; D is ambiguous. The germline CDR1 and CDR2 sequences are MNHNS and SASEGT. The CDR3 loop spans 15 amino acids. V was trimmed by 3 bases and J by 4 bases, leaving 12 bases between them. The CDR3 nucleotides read TGTGCCAGCAGTGAGACCGGCCAACGTAATGAAAAACTGTTTTTT. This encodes CASSETGQRNEKLFF.